These T cell receptor beta chains were read from a single sample in a study of cytomegalovirus exposure and HLA in healthy donors. Libraries were prepared by immunoSEQ multiplex PCR; TCRdb keeps only in-frame clonotypes and omits some of them. The table records about 200,000 clones, 70% of them present only once. The sequencing input was PBMCs. The source of these receptors is a man aged 35 to 55 in good health and CMV-seropositive. Each CDR3 is given with its conserved first and last residue. A D gene is named only where the DNA matches it firmly. The size of a clone is reported for some rows only, either as once, few or many, or as a class for expanded clones.

TRBJ1-5	NA	TRBV19	NA	CASSIAFQHSSDQPQHF	TGTGCCAGTAGTATAGCCTTTCAACACAGCTCCGATCAGCCCCAGCATTTT
TRBJ2-3	NA	TRBV5-5	NA	CASSLWLTDTQYF	TGTGCCAGCAGCTTGTGGCTCACAGATACGCAGTATTTT
TRBJ2-5	NA	TRBV28	NA	CASSTVVGAETQYF	TGTGCCAGCAGTACCGTGGTTGGAGCAGAGACCCAGTACTTC
TRBJ2-7	NA	TRBV13	NA	CASSFQGQGFTYEQYF	TGTGCCAGCAGCTTTCAGGGGCAGGGTTTCACCTACGAGCAGTACTTC
TRBJ1-2	once	TRBV27	NA	CASREGGTHGYTF	TGTGCCAGCAGAGAGGGGGGGACCCATGGCTACACCTTC
TRBJ2-5	NA	TRBV25-1	TRBD1	CASSRDRGPVTQYF	TGTGCCAGCAGTAGGGACAGGGGGCCGGTGACCCAGTACTTC
TRBJ2-7	NA	TRBV6-1	NA	CASRDVQLGAYEQYF	TGTGCCAGCAGAGACGTACAGTTGGGCGCTTACGAGCAGTACTTC
TRBJ2-7	NA	TRBV28	TRBD1	CASRKATGSHEQYF	TGTGCCAGCAGGAAAGCGACAGGGTCACACGAGCAGTACTTC
TRBJ2-2	NA	TRBV25-1	NA	CASKPGHLNTGELFF	TGTGCCAGCAAGCCGGGACACCTTAACACCGGGGAGCTGTTTTTT
TRBJ2-1	NA	TRBV7-2	TRBD1	CASSTNLQGVNYNEQFF	TGTGCCAGCAGCACAAACCTACAGGGGGTCAACTACAATGAGCAGTTCTTC
TRBJ1-1	NA	TRBV13	NA	CASSSLRNTEAFF	TGTGCCAGCAGCTCCCTGAGGAACACTGAAGCTTTCTTT
TRBJ2-1	NA	TRBV4-3	TRBD2	CASSQVRSGDNHNEQLF	TGCGCCAGCAGCCAAGTTCGTAGCGGGGACAATCACAATGAGCAGCTCTTC
TRBJ1-4	once	TRBV9	TRBD1	CASSARDRGIEKLFF	TGTGCCAGCAGCGCCCGGGACAGGGGCATTGAAAAACTGTTTTTT
TRBJ1-3	NA	TRBV10-3	NA	CAISELGPNSGNTIYF	TGTGCCATCAGTGAGTTGGGCCCCAACTCTGGAAACACCATATATTTT
TRBJ2-7	NA	TRBV5-6	NA	CASSQLDSVVIHEQYF	TGTGCCAGCAGCCAATTGGACAGCGTCGTCATCCACGAGCAGTACTTC
TRBJ1-3	NA	TRBV2	NA	CASGGDSGVVGNTIYF	TGTGCCAGCGGGGGTGACAGCGGGGTTGTTGGAAACACCATATATTTT
TRBJ2-3	NA	TRBV7-8	NA	CASRPARRFGDTQYF	TGTGCCAGCAGACCAGCGCGACGATTTGGAGATACGCAGTATTTT
TRBJ1-5	NA	TRBV19	TRBD1	CASTLQGQDDQPQHF	TGTGCCAGTACCCTTCAAGGACAGGACGATCAGCCCCAGCATTTT
TRBJ2-5	NA	TRBV5-1	TRBD1	CASSPRDRGQETQYF	TGCGCCAGCAGCCCACGGGACAGGGGGCAAGAGACCCAGTACTTC
TRBJ1-1	NA	TRBV6-5	NA	CASSYGLGQQHEAFF	TGTGCCAGCAGTTACGGGTTGGGACAACAACATGAAGCTTTCTTT
TRBJ1-6	NA	TRBV19	TRBD1	CASSPRQGNSYNSPLHF	TGTGCCAGTAGTCCCCGACAGGGAAACTCCTATAATTCACCCCTCCACTTT
TRBJ1-1	few	TRBV27	NA	CASSMGQRNTEAFF	TGTGCCAGCAGTATGGGACAACGAAACACTGAAGCTTTCTTT
TRBJ1-4	NA	TRBV6-5	NA	CASGAWGGDFMKLFF	TGTGCCAGCGGGGCTTGGGGGGGAGACTTTATGAAACTGTTTTTT
TRBJ1-2	NA	TRBV6-5	NA	CASSEGYVYGYTF	TGTGCCAGCAGTGAGGGTTATGTCTATGGCTACACCTTC
TRBJ2-3	NA	TRBV6-5	NA	CASSLGLAGDTQYF	TGTGCCAGCAGCCTCGGACTGGCAGGAGATACGCAGTATTTT
TRBJ2-3	NA	TRBV9	TRBD2	CASSVGGGAGGLADTQYF	TGTGCCAGCAGCGTAGGGGGGGGAGCGGGGGGGCTCGCAGATACGCAGTATTTT
TRBJ1-2	NA	TRBV2	NA	CASSVADYGYTF	TGTGCCAGCAGTGTGGCAGACTATGGCTACACCTTC
TRBJ2-2	NA	TRBV11-2	NA	CASSSGAGGELFF	TGTGCCAGCAGTTCAGGGGCGGGCGGGGAGCTGTTTTTT
TRBJ2-1	once	TRBV27	NA	CASSLLESDEQFF	TGTGCCAGCAGCCTACTAGAGTCCGATGAGCAGTTCTTC
TRBJ2-3	NA	TRBV18	TRBD1	CASSQGTGGTDTQYF	TGTGCCAGCTCACAGGGGACAGGGGGCACAGATACGCAGTATTTT
TRBJ2-3	NA	TRBV5-1	TRBD1	CASSLEGARTDTQYF	TGCGCCAGCAGCTTGGAGGGGGCGAGAACAGATACGCAGTATTTT
TRBJ2-2	once	TRBV9	TRBD2	CASSPGLAEHTGELFF	TGTGCCAGCAGTCCGGGACTAGCGGAACACACCGGGGAGCTGTTTTTT
TRBJ2-6	NA	TRBV28	TRBD1	CASEDRVSGANVLTF	TGTGCCAGCGAGGACAGGGTCTCTGGGGCCAACGTCCTGACTTTC
TRBJ2-7	NA	TRBV5-6	TRBD1	CASSLGQGDPYEQYF	TGTGCCAGCAGCCTGGGACAGGGGGACCCCTACGAGCAGTACTTC
TRBJ2-7	NA	TRBV21-1	NA	CASSNTWTGAFYEQYF	TGTGCCAGCAGCAATACCTGGACAGGGGCCTTCTACGAGCAGTACTTC